This T cell receptor (beta chain) is from a study of cytomegalovirus exposure and HLA in healthy donors. General observations from the study: Investigators reported about 160 TCR beta chains as tied to cytomegalovirus. The majority of TCR sequences were rare, yet some public TCRs appeared in many donors. Being productive about 87% or about 30% of the time was typical of most TCR beta V segments in an earlier analysis.

The PCR employed 60 Vbeta primers together with 13 Jbeta primers. Clones were sequenced by immunoSEQ multiplex PCR, and TCRdb holds only the in-frame ones, with some missing. Of 150,000 to 200,000 clones listed, more than 75% are singletons. Comment on this clone: Antigen: not known.

V was cut by 7 bases and J by 3 bases, with 10 bases left in between. CDR1 is MNHNY and CDR2 is SVGAGI in the germline V gene (reference sequence). This CDR3 region has 14 residues. Sequencing was carried out using PBMCs. The sequence was obtained from a man between 18 and 35 years old in good health and CMV-seropositive. The chain couples TRBV6-6 to TRBJ1-6, with D possibly being TRBD1 (5 bases). The CDR3 region has the DNA TGTGCCAGCACGTCAGGGATCTATAATTCACCCCTCCACTTT. Translation: CASTSGIYNSPLHF.